These 26 T cell receptor beta chains were sequenced from one sample in a study of shared clonotypes between healthy human individuals. Some clones are missing from TCRdb's copy, which holds only in-frame ones; the method was immunoSEQ multiplex PCR. The table includes roughly 2.4 million clones, 95% detected once. Sequencing used naive CD4+ T cells sorted from blood. Subset of the sample: CD45RA+ positively selected. The receptors come from a man aged 18 to 29 in good health.

This chain joins TRBV28 and TRBJ1-1; no clear D gene. The length of the CDR3 is 12 residues. The V end was cut by 6 bases, the J end by 8 bases, with 13 bases between. CDR1 is MDHEN and CDR2 is SYDVKM in the germline V gene. CDR3 bases: TGTGCCAGCAGACAAGGACCCAAAGAAGCTTTCTTT. This encodes CASRQGPKEAFF.

The V call is TRBV6-1, the J call TRBJ1-2, with TRBD1 matching over 9 bases. The CDR3 sequence is 14 residues long. J gave up 7 bases and V 7 bases, and 10 bases lay outside the gene matches. Germline V gene data show CDR1 as MNHNS and CDR2 as SASEGT. DNA of the CDR3: TGTGCCAGCATTGGGACAGGGATGGGTTTTGGCTACACCTTC. Protein sequence: CASIGTGMGFGYTF.

The chain recombines TRBV5-1 with TRBJ2-1; weak D call: TRBD1 (6 bases). CDR1 SGHRS and CDR2 YFSETQ come from the germline V gene. The CDR3 sequence is 15 residues long. V lost 3 bases and J lost 1, with 11 bases in between. CDR3: CASSSGTLSYNEQFF. DNA of the CDR3: TGCGCCAGCAGCTCAGGGACATTGTCCTACAATGAGCAGTTCTTC. Full variable domain (outside the CDR3, taken from reference TRBV5-1 and TRBJ2-1): KAGVTQTPRYLIKTRGQQVTLSCSPISGHRSVSWYQQTPGQGLQFLFEYFSETQRNKGNFPGRFSGRQFSNSRSEMNVSTLELGDSALYLCASSSGTLSYNEQFFGPGTRLTVL.

The CDR3 reads CASSPLGTPNTEAFF. As DNA, the CDR3 is TGTGCCAGCAGTCCCCTCGGGACACCGAACACTGAAGCTTTCTTT. The chain uses TRBV27 and TRBJ1-1, with a possible D match to TRBD1 (6 bases). The germline V and J ends were trimmed by 5 bases and 1 base, with 14 bases remaining between them. Looked up from germline, CDR1 is MNHEY and CDR2 is SMNVEV (reference sequence). The CDR3 extends over 15 amino acids.

The CDR3: CASSFGGGGYGYTF. The DNA of the CDR3 is TGTGCCAGCAGTTTCGGGGGGGGTGGCTATGGCTACACCTTC. This chain joins TRBV27 and TRBJ1-2, with D tentatively TRBD1 (5 bases). From germline, CDR1 is MNHEY and CDR2 SMNVEV (reference sequence). The CDR3 contains 14 residues. Trimming took 3 bases from V and 4 from J, leaving 12 bases between them.

As to this clone: Other DNA sequences within the sample encode an identical CDR3. V gene TRBV18 combines with J gene TRBJ2-7, with 11 bases that match TRBD2. This CDR3 region has 15 residues. Trimming took 3 bases from V and 4 from J; bases not matched to a gene: 5. Germline CDR1 KGHSH, CDR2 LQKENI. DNA for the CDR3: TGTGCCAGCTCACCGACCGGGACTAGCGGATACGAGCAGTACTTC. It yields the protein CASSPTGTSGYEQYF.

The V and J genes are TRBV21-1 and TRBJ1-1; the DNA was not compared with TRBD1, the D call given in the table. TRBV21-1 is described as a pseudogene. The CDR3 has 16 residues. Here the CDR3 reads CASSRQGPNMNTEAFF. As DNA, the CDR3 is TGTGCCAGCAGCCGACAGGGGCCAAACATGAACACTGAAGCTTTCTTT.

This clone has only one observation. The rearrangement links TRBV4-1 to TRBJ2-7, with D unresolved. The CDR3 is 15 residues long. Trimming stripped 0 bases from V and 3 bases from J, with 12 bases between. The germline gives CDR1 MGHRA, CDR2 YSYEKL. For the CDR3, the DNA is TGCGCCAGCAGCCAAGAAATCCAAAGCTACTACGAGCAGTACTTC. This codes for CASSQEIQSYYEQYF.

This clone showed up just once. This chain uses TRBV27 with TRBJ2-3; TRBD1 matches 9 bases. From germline, CDR1 is MNHEY and CDR2 SMNVEV (reference sequence). This CDR3 contains 15 residues. V shed 0 bases, J shed 6 bases, and the junction held 4 bases outside the gene matches. The CDR3 reads CASSLSGQGWDTQYF. The CDR3 nucleotides are TGTGCCAGCAGTTTATCGGGACAGGGTTGGGATACGCAGTATTTT.

In regard to this clone: The same CDR3 is also encoded by other DNA sequences in this sample. The chain uses TRBV20-1 and TRBJ2-5; D unclear. The CDR3 extends over 11 amino acids. Germline assignment: CDR1 DFQATT and CDR2 SNEGSKA (reference sequence). Between the trimmed V and J ends, which lost 4 bases and 0 bases, there was a span of 3 bases. The CDR3 loop reads CSATNQETQYF. CDR3 in DNA: TGCAGTGCTACGAACCAAGAGACCCAGTACTTC.

The rearrangement links TRBV10-3 to TRBJ2-3; TRBD1 agrees at 10 bases. The V segment lost 2 bases and the J segment 0 bases; nucleotides outside the gene matches: 2. The CDR3 runs 16 residues. Germline CDR1 is ENHRY and CDR2 is SYGVKD. In nucleotides, the CDR3 is TGTGCCATCAGTGAGGGGGGACAGGGGAGCACAGATACGCAGTATTTT. This translates into CAISEGGQGSTDTQYF.

This clone was seen just once. This sequence joins TRBV6-6 and TRBJ2-7; a possible D gene is TRBD1 (7 bases). V lost 6 bases and J 2 bases, leaving 17 bases between the germline ends. CDR1 is MNHNY, CDR2 SVGAGI, per germline (reference sequence). CDR3 length equals 15 residues. CDR3 in DNA: TGTGCCAGCAGCCCCTCAGGGGGGCCTCCCTACGAGCAGTACTTC. Translated: CASSPSGGPPYEQYF.

The chain links TRBV10-2 to TRBJ2-7; D may be TRBD2 (6 bases). This CDR3 has 14 residues. The V gene lost 6 bases and the J gene lost 2 bases, with 14 bases spanning the gap. Germline loops: CDR1 WSHSY, CDR2 SAAADI. The DNA for the CDR3 is TGCGCCAGCAGGTTAGCGGAAACACCCTACGAGCAGTACTTC. This gives the protein CASRLAETPYEQYF.

This chain connects TRBV27 to TRBJ2-7; D might be TRBD2 (5 bases). Germline V lookup: CDR1 MNHEY, CDR2 SMNVEV (reference sequence). The CDR3 length is 14 residues. Between the trimmed V and J ends, which lost 6 bases and 3 bases, there was a span of 15 bases. CDR3: CASSDGEGRYEQYF. The CDR3 coding sequence is TGTGCCAGCAGCGACGGGGAAGGACGCTACGAGCAGTACTTC.

V and J are TRBV5-1 and TRBJ2-2; a weak D match, TRBD1 (5 bases). CDR1 and CDR2 from the germline V gene are SGHRS and YFSETQ. CDR3 size: 14 residues. The V end was cut by 7 bases, the J end by 0 bases, with 10 bases between. CDR3 sequence: CASGLTANTGELFF. CDR3 in DNA: TGCGCCAGCGGTTTGACAGCGAACACCGGGGAGCTGTTTTTT.

On this clone: Other DNA variants within this sample encode the same CDR3. This sequence joins TRBV5-4 and TRBJ2-1, with D hard to call. The CDR3 is made up of 12 amino acids. The V end was cut by 0 bases, the J end by 9 bases, with 7 bases between. Germline-derived CDR1 and CDR2 are SGHNT and YYREEE (reference sequence). Written as DNA, the CDR3 is TGTGCCAGCAGCTTGGATAAGGGTGAGCAGTTCTTC. Its protein is CASSLDKGEQFF.

The chain is built from TRBV19 and TRBJ2-2; 9 bases are shared with TRBD1. This CDR3 has 16 residues. V lost 6 bases to trimming and J lost 1 base; unmatched junction nucleotides: 6. Germline V gene lookup returns CDR1 LNHDA and CDR2 SQIVND (reference sequence). In DNA form, the CDR3 reads TGTGCCAGTAGGTTGGGACAGGGCTTGAACACCGGGGAGCTGTTTTTT. Protein sequence: CASRLGQGLNTGELFF.

The CDR3: CASSRGEGGNQPQHF. The CDR3 nucleotides read TGTGCCAGCAGTAGGGGCGAAGGAGGCAATCAGCCCCAGCATTTT. The chain combines TRBV7-9 with TRBJ1-5, with D maybe TRBD1 (5 bases). The CDR3 has 15 residues. The V gene's germline CDR1 is SEHNR and CDR2 FQNEAQ (reference sequence). Trimming shortened V by 6 bases and J by 2 bases, and 14 bases separated the two germline ends.

The V call is TRBV7-9, the J call TRBJ2-5, with 9 bases that match TRBD2. CDR1 is SEHNR, CDR2 FQNEAQ, per germline (reference sequence). V trimming: 5 bases; J trimming: 2 bases; junction bases outside the gene matches: 6. This CDR3 spans 15 amino acids. CDR3: CASSQSGRRQETQYF. In nucleotides, the CDR3 is TGTGCCAGCAGCCAGAGCGGGAGGAGGCAAGAGACCCAGTACTTC.

V usage is TRBV7-8 and J usage is TRBJ2-3; D gene ambiguous. The V end was cut by 1 base, the J end by 0 bases, with 11 bases between. CDR1 SGHVS and CDR2 FQNEAQ come from the germline V gene. The CDR3 has 16 residues. The CDR3 loop reads CASSLVSSTSTDTQYF. The CDR3, as DNA: TGTGCCAGCAGCTTAGTTAGTTCAACCAGCACAGATACGCAGTATTTT. Variable domain in full (rest from reference TRBV7-8 and TRBJ2-3): GAGVSQSPRYKVAKRGQDVALRCDPISGHVSLFWYQQALGQGPEFLTYFQNEAQLDKSGLPSDRFFAERPEGSVSTLKIQRTQQEDSAVYLCASSLVSSTSTDTQYFGPGTRLTVL.

CDR3 nucleotides: TGTGCCAGCAGGAGGGGGGTCGAGCAGTACTTC. This translates into CASRRGVEQYF. This chain connects TRBV6-1 to TRBJ2-7; D may correspond to TRBD1 or TRBD2 (6 bases each). Germline V gene sequence: CDR1 MNHNS, CDR2 SASEGT. The CDR3 contains 11 residues. The ends were cut back, 6 bases at V and 6 bases at J, with 9 bases in the middle.

The chain couples TRBV5-4 to TRBJ1-1; TRBD1 aligns across 10 bases. Germline V lookup: CDR1 SGHNT, CDR2 YYREEE (reference sequence). Losses at the gene ends were 4 bases for V and 6 bases for J; bases not matched to a gene: 15. The CDR3 is made up of 17 amino acids. CDR3 coding DNA: TGTGCCAGCAGCGTAAGGAAATCCGGGACAGGGGACGCTGAAGCTTTCTTT. It codes for CASSVRKSGTGDAEAFF.

This chain uses TRBV7-9 with TRBJ2-7; 11 bases align to TRBD2. Germline V CDR1 and CDR2: SEHNR, FQNEAQ (reference sequence). The CDR3 loop spans 16 amino acids. Trimming took 4 bases from V and 4 from J; bases not matched to a gene: 9. CDR3 protein: CASSSGETSGNYEQYF. The CDR3 region has the DNA TGTGCCAGCAGCTCAGGGGAGACTAGCGGGAATTACGAGCAGTACTTC.

V and J are TRBV6-1 and TRBJ1-1; D is ambiguous. The germline gives CDR1 MNHNS, CDR2 SASEGT. Trimming cost V 7 bases and J 11 bases, with 17 bases left between them. The CDR3 is 12 amino acids. The CDR3: CASTRTEAGAFF. The CDR3 region has the DNA TGTGCCAGCACCCGGACTGAGGCTGGTGCTTTCTTT.

V gene TRBV21-1 combines with J gene TRBJ1-5. TRBV21-1 is a listed pseudogene. The length of the CDR3 is 16 residues. Written as DNA, the CDR3 is TGTGCCAGCAGCAAAGTCGTCCGGGAGGGCAATCAGCCCCAGCATTTT. As protein: CASSKVVREGNQPQHF.

The chain uses TRBV5-6 and TRBJ2-3, with D possibly being TRBD2 (6 bases). The CDR3 has 16 residues. Trimming left V 0 bases short and J 1 base short, with 12 bases between. Germline V gene sequence: CDR1 SGHDT, CDR2 YYEEEE. CDR3 bases: TGTGCCAGCAGCTTGGGTGCGGGATTGGGCACAGATACGCAGTATTTT. Translating it yields CASSLGAGLGTDTQYF.